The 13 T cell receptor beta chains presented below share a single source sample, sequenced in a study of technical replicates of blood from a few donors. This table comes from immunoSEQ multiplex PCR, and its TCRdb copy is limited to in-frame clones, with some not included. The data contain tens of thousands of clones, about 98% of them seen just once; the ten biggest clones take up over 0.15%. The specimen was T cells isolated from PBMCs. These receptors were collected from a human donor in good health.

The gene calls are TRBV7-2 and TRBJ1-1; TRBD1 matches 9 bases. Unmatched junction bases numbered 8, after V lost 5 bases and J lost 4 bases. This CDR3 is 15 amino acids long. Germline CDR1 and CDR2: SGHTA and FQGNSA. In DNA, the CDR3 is TGTGCCAGCAGCACGGGGACAGGGTGGCGCACTGAAGCTTTCTTT. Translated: CASSTGTGWRTEAFF.

The CDR3 bases are TGTGCCAGCAGCTTATGGCGGGGCTCTAGGTCACCCCTCCACTTT. This codes for CASSLWRGSRSPLHF. The chain links TRBV11-2 to TRBJ1-6; maybe TRBD1 (5 bases). The ends were cut back, 2 bases at V and 10 bases at J, with 15 bases in the middle. Germline loops: CDR1 SGHAT, CDR2 FQNNGV. CDR3 length: 15 amino acids.

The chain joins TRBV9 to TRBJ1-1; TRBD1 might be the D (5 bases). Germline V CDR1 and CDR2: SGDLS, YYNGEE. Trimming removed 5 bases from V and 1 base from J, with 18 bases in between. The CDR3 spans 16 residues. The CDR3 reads CASRATSGFANTEAFF. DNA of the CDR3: TGTGCCAGCAGGGCCACCTCAGGGTTTGCGAACACTGAAGCTTTCTTT.

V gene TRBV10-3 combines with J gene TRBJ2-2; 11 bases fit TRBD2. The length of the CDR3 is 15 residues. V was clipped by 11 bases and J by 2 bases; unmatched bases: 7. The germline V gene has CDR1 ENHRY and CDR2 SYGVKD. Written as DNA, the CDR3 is TGTGCCGTCTTGGGACTAGCGGTTAACACCGGGGAGCTGTTTTTT. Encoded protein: CAVLGLAVNTGELFF.

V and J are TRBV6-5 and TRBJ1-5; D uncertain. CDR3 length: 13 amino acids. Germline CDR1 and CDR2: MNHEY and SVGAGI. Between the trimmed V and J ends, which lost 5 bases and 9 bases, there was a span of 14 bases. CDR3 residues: CASSGLVGGPQHF. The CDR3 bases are TGTGCCAGCAGTGGACTGGTCGGCGGGCCCCAGCATTTT.

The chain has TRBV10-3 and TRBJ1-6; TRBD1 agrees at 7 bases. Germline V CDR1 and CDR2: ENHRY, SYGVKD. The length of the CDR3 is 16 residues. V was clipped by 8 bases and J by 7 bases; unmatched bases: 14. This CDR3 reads CAIGARQGEVNSPLHF. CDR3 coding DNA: TGTGCCATCGGGGCTCGACAGGGAGAAGTGAATTCACCCCTCCACTTT.

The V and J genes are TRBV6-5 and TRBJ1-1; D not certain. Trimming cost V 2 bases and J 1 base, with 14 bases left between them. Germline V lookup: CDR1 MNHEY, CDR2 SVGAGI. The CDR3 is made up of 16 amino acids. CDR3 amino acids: CASSYPGVPENTEAFF. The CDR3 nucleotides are TGTGCCAGCAGTTACCCCGGAGTACCCGAGAACACTGAAGCTTTCTTT.

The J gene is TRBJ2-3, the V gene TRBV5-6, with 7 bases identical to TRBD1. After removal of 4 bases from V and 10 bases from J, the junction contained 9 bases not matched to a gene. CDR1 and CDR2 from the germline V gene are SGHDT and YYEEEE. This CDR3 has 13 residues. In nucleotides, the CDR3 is TGTGCCAGCAGCGGAGACAGGGCCTATCCGCAGTATTTT. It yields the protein CASSGDRAYPQYF.

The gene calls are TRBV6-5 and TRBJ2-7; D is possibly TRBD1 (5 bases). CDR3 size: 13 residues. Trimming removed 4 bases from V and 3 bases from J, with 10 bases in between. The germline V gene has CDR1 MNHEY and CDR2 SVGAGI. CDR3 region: CASSSQDNYEQYF. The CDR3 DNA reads TGTGCCAGCAGTTCCCAGGACAACTACGAGCAGTACTTC.

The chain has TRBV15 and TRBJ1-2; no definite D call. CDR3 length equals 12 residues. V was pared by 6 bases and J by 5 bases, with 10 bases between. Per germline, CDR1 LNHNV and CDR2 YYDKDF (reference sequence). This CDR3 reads CATRSEYYGYTF. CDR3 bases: TGTGCCACCAGGTCGGAGTATTATGGCTACACCTTC.

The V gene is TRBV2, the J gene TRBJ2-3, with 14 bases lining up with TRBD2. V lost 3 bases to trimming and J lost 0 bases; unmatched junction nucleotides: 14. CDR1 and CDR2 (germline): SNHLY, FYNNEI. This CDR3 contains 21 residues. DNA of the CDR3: TGTGCCAGCAGTGAGACTAGCGGGAGGGCCCTCGTGTTTCGCAGCACAGATACGCAGTATTTT. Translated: CASSETSGRALVFRSTDTQYF.

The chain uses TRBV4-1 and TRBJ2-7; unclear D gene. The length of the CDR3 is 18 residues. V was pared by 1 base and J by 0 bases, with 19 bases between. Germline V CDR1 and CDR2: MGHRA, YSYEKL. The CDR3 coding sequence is TGCGCCAGCAGCCAAGTAAGGTGGCGACATGGAAGCTCCTACGAGCAGTACTTC. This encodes CASSQVRWRHGSSYEQYF.

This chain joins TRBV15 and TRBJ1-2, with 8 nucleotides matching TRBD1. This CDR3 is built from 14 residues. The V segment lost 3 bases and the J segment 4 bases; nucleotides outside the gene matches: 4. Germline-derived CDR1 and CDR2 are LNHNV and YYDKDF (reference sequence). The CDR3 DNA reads TGTGCCACCAGCAGGGGAGGGACAGGCTATGGCTACACCTTC. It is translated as CATSRGGTGYGYTF.